The 8 T cell receptor beta chains reported below all come from one sample, sequenced in a study of T cells in Graves' hyperthyroidism and ophthalmopathy. Using RNA transcripts as the source, TCR beta CDR3 regions were amplified. The TCR CDR3 was amplified in a first-round RT-PCR using the HTBI primer set. In TCRdb, the multiplex PCR reads were re-called with MiXCR into one record per CDR3 protein. The sample shows some 180,000 distinct CDR3 sequences, approximately 17% of them seen only once. Sequenced material: blood. The receptors derive from a woman between 45 and 60 years old with Graves' hyperthyroidism.

This clonotype was counted many times. The chain recombines TRBV12-3 or TRBV12-4 with TRBJ2-2; 12 bases are a match to TRBD2. With 5 bases clipped from V and 4 bases from J, the junction kept 2 bases outside the gene matches. CDR3 length: 15 residues. The chain's CDR3 is CASSRLAGVTGELFF. In nucleotides, the CDR3 is TGTGCCAGCAGTCGACTAGCGGGGGTCACCGGGGAGCTGTTTTTT.

Here the CDR3 DNA reads TGCGCCAGCAGCTTGGAGGGGACTAGCGGGACCCACACAGATACGCAGTATTTT. The encoded protein is CASSLEGTSGTHTDTQYF. This sequence joins TRBV5-1 and TRBJ2-3; 13 positions match TRBD2. Germline V gives CDR1 SGHRS, CDR2 YFSETQ. The length of the CDR3 is 18 residues. The trim removed 0 bases at V and 2 bases at J, leaving 6 bases unmatched.

This clonotype has at least ten counts. J is TRBJ2-3 and V is TRBV20-1; 8 nucleotides align to TRBD2. The CDR3 runs to 12 residues. The germline CDR1 and CDR2 sequences are DFQATT and SNEGSKA (reference sequence). J was trimmed by 11 bases and V by 1 base; bases with no gene match: 5. The CDR3: CSARGPSGWQYF. CDR3 DNA sequence: TGCAGTGCTAGAGGTCCTAGCGGGTGGCAGTATTTT.

As for this clonotype: This may stem from a read error, because a much larger clone lies one nucleotide away. V usage is TRBV5-4 and J usage is TRBJ2-5; 10 nucleotides agree with TRBD2. Trimming at V came to 4 bases and at J to 3 bases, leaving 12 bases not matched to a gene. Germline-derived CDR1 and CDR2 are SGHNT and YYREEE (reference sequence). The CDR3 runs to 17 residues. Here the CDR3 DNA reads TGTGCCAGCAGCCCCGGGTTCCTAGCGGGGGCGAAAGAGACCCAGTACTTC. Translating it yields CASSPGFLAGAKETQYF.

This clonotype was seen ten or more times. The chain recombines TRBV2 with TRBJ1-2; the D is unclear. CDR3 size: 13 residues. Germline values: CDR1 SNHLY, CDR2 FYNNEI. V was cut by 1 base and J by 5 bases, with 8 bases left in between. CDR3 sequence: CASSEVAGYGYTF. The CDR3 DNA follows: TGTGCCAGCAGTGAAGTGGCGGGGTATGGCTACACCTTC.

The chain is built from TRBV5-1 and TRBJ2-7; possible D gene TRBD1, 6 bases. CDR3 length equals 16 residues. Trimming left V 0 bases short and J 2 bases short, with 15 bases between. Germline CDR1 reads SGHRS; CDR2 reads YFSETQ. CDR3 sequence (DNA): TGCGCCAGCAGCTTGGAAGGGGCAGGGGCAACCTACGAGCAGTACTTC. It translates to CASSLEGAGATYEQYF.

In this sample, this clonotype turned up many times. J is TRBJ2-7 and V is TRBV3-1; D call uncertain. V lost 0 bases and J 9 bases, leaving 9 bases between the germline ends. This CDR3 has 12 amino acids. Germline CDR1 and CDR2: LGHDT and YNNKEL (reference sequence). Here the CDR3 reads CASSQDWRGQYF. CDR3 sequence (DNA): TGTGCCAGCAGCCAAGATTGGAGAGGGCAGTACTTC.

This clonotype showed up many times. V usage is TRBV19 and J usage is TRBJ1-2, with 7 bases aligning to TRBD1. Trimming at V came to 6 bases and at J to 4 bases, leaving 8 bases not matched to a gene. The germline V gene encodes CDR1 LNHDA and CDR2 SQIVND (reference sequence). The CDR3 extends over 14 amino acids. The CDR3 DNA reads as TGTGCCAGTAGAGGCCCGGGACAGACCTATGGCTACACCTTC. Translating it yields CASRGPGQTYGYTF.